Presented here are 27 T cell receptor beta chains from one specimen sequenced in a study of blood T cell repertoires in COVID-19. The assay was immunoSEQ multiplex PCR, and TCRdb's table has in-frame clones only and misses some. The sample holds 330,000 or so clones, approximately 90% seen once. The specimen was peripheral blood. The origin of the receptors is a young man with COVID-19, enrolled during active disease.

V and J are TRBV29-1 and TRBJ1-2; tentatively, D is TRBD1 (6 bases). The CDR3 contains 16 residues. Trimming shortened V by 6 bases and J by 4 bases, and 24 bases separated the two germline ends. The germline V gene has CDR1 SQVTM and CDR2 ANQGSEA. DNA for the CDR3: TGCAGCGTACATTCGAGGGGTCAGGGGTTTAGCTATGGCTACACCTTC. The encoded protein is CSVHSRGQGFSYGYTF. The full variable domain, in which reference TRBV29-1 and TRBJ1-2 provide the parts outside the CDR3, is SAVISQKPSRDICQRGTSLTIQCQVDSQVTMMFWYRQQPGQSLTLIATANQGSEATYESGFVIDKFPISRPNLTFSTLTVSNMSPEDSSIYLCSVHSRGQGFSYGYTFGSGTRLTVV.

The chain couples TRBV7-9 to TRBJ1-4; the D is unclear. Trimming removed 5 bases from V and 8 bases from J, with 15 bases in between. Germline V gene data show CDR1 as SEHNR and CDR2 as FQNEAQ (reference sequence). There are 14 residues in the CDR3. The chain's CDR3 is CASSPGGEAEKLFF. The CDR3 DNA reads as TGTGCCAGCAGCCCAGGTGGGGAGGCGGAAAAACTGTTTTTT.

The chain joins TRBV11-2 to TRBJ1-1; tentative D call: TRBD1 (6 bases). V lost 2 bases to trimming and J lost 3 bases, with 22 bases between them. Germline V gene sequence: CDR1 SGHAT, CDR2 FQNNGV. The CDR3 extends over 18 amino acids. CDR3 residues: CASSLNEAPGGPDTEAFF. The CDR3 nucleotides are TGTGCCAGCAGCTTAAATGAAGCGCCGGGGGGGCCGGACACTGAAGCTTTCTTT.

CDR3 loop: CASSLVRGWTDTQYF. CDR3 DNA: TGTGCCAGCAGCTTAGTCCGGGGTTGGACAGATACGCAGTATTTT. This chain links TRBV7-2 with TRBJ2-3; tentative D call: TRBD2 (5 bases). Germline CDR1 is SGHTA and CDR2 is FQGNSA. The CDR3 runs to 15 residues. V gave up 1 base and J gave up 3 bases, with 11 bases separating them.

The chain employs TRBV5-6 and TRBJ2-7; no reliable D call. V gave up 0 bases and J gave up 6 bases, with 13 bases separating them. The CDR3 is 14 residues long. The V gene's germline CDR1 is SGHDT and CDR2 YYEEEE. The CDR3 spells CASSLVLAASEQYF. CDR3 DNA: TGTGCCAGCAGCTTGGTCCTGGCGGCGTCCGAGCAGTACTTC.

This chain joins TRBV4-3 and TRBJ1-2, with a weak D call TRBD1 (6 bases). Germline lookup yields CDR1 LGHNA and CDR2 YSLEER. V lost 0 bases, J lost 4 bases, and 9 bases lay in between. The CDR3 has 14 amino acids. The CDR3 DNA reads TGCGCCAGCAGCCAAGACAGGGGAACCTATGGCTACACCTTC. It encodes CASSQDRGTYGYTF.

This chain links TRBV9 with TRBJ2-3, with TRBD1 matching 8 bases. Germline V lookup: CDR1 SGDLS, CDR2 YYNGEE. Trimming took 4 bases from V and 3 from J; bases not matched to a gene: 10. This CDR3 region has 16 residues. The CDR3 is CASSHPAGGATDTQYF. CDR3 coding DNA: TGTGCCAGCAGCCATCCGGCAGGGGGCGCGACAGATACGCAGTATTTT.

The chain links TRBV9 to TRBJ2-5; 9 nucleotides line up with TRBD2. Germline V CDR1 and CDR2: SGDLS, YYNGEE. The CDR3 length is 16 residues. V shed 6 bases and J 3 bases; nucleotides not matched to a gene: 12. The CDR3 sequence is CASTKGAAGGEETQYF. DNA of the CDR3: TGTGCCAGCACCAAGGGGGCAGCGGGGGGCGAAGAGACCCAGTACTTC.

The chain is built from TRBV9 and TRBJ2-2, with D possibly being TRBD2 (6 bases). The CDR3 totals 14 residues. CDR1 and CDR2 (germline): SGDLS, YYNGEE. V was trimmed by 0 bases and J by 4 bases, leaving 7 bases between them. The CDR3 DNA reads as TGTGCCAGCAGCGTAGACGGGGGCACCGGGGAGCTGTTTTTT. This gives the protein CASSVDGGTGELFF.

This rearrangement joins TRBV10-3 to TRBJ1-4, with D tentatively TRBD1 (6 bases). Germline V gene lookup returns CDR1 ENHRY and CDR2 SYGVKD. Trimming took off 2 bases at V and 7 bases at J, with 11 bases between the two ends. The CDR3 consists of 14 residues. CDR3: CAISEATGSEKLFF. The CDR3 bases are TGTGCCATCAGTGAGGCCACAGGGTCTGAAAAACTGTTTTTT.

The chain links TRBV2 to TRBJ1-1, with 7 bases aligning to TRBD1. The V and J ends lost 6 bases and 5 bases, in that order; junction bases with no gene match: 9. This CDR3 spans 14 amino acids. The germline V gene has CDR1 SNHLY and CDR2 FYNNEI. DNA for the CDR3: TGTGCCAGCAGCCAACAGGGGTGGCAAACTGAAGCTTTCTTT. Translation: CASSQQGWQTEAFF.

The chain uses TRBV7-2 and TRBJ1-2, with 11 bases matching TRBD1. Losses at the gene ends were 3 bases for V and 7 bases for J; bases not matched to a gene: 10. The CDR3 has 16 amino acids. Germline loops: CDR1 SGHTA, CDR2 FQGNSA. The CDR3 DNA sequence: TGTGCCAGCAGCTTTACCAGCCGGGACAGGGGGACTGGCTACACCTTC. This sequence encodes CASSFTSRDRGTGYTF.

The table lists this clone with a count of one. Written as DNA, the CDR3 is TGCAGCGTTGAAGATCTCGGGGACAGGGGGACGAACACTGAAGCTTTCTTT. Translation gives CSVEDLGDRGTNTEAFF. This chain joins TRBV29-1 and TRBJ1-1; 11 bases fit TRBD1. This CDR3 contains 17 residues. V lost 0 bases, J lost 1 base, and 7 bases stayed unmatched. Germline CDR1 is SQVTM and CDR2 is ANQGSEA.

V usage is TRBV5-6 and J usage is TRBJ1-6; perhaps TRBD1 as D (5 bases). V dropped 4 bases and J dropped 2 bases, with 13 bases sitting between them. The V gene's germline CDR1 is SGHDT and CDR2 YYEEEE. This CDR3 is 16 amino acids long. The CDR3 bases are TGTGCCAGCAGCGCCGGGGGAGTCACCTATAATTCACCCCTCCACTTT. Translating it yields CASSAGGVTYNSPLHF.

CDR3 nucleotides: TGTGCCAGCAGATCGGGACTAGCGGGGCTACGGAGCTCCTACAATGAGCAGTTCTTC. Amino acid sequence: CASRSGLAGLRSSYNEQFF. The gene calls are TRBV11-2 and TRBJ2-1; 13 bases are a match to TRBD2. V lost 6 bases, J lost 0 bases, and 11 bases stayed unmatched. There are 19 residues in the CDR3. The germline V gene encodes CDR1 SGHAT and CDR2 FQNNGV.

The J gene is TRBJ2-3, the V gene TRBV3-1 (or the pseudogene TRBV3-2); 11 bases are shared with TRBD1. The V gene end was trimmed by 2 bases and the J gene end by 3 bases; junction bases not matched to a gene: 4. Germline CDR1 reads LGHDT; CDR2 reads YNNKEL (reference sequence). The length of the CDR3 is 16 residues. DNA of the CDR3: TGTGCCAGCAGCCAACTGGGACAGGGGGAAACAGATACGCAGTATTTT. It specifies CASSQLGQGETDTQYF.

This clone was recorded only once. The chain uses TRBV14 and TRBJ2-7; TRBD1 is a possible D gene (6 bases). Trimming removed 5 bases from V and 3 bases from J, with 14 bases in between. This CDR3 is 14 amino acids long. Germline CDR1 SGHDN, CDR2 FVKESK. The CDR3 sequence is CASSARQEIYEQYF. The CDR3 nucleotides read TGTGCCAGCAGCGCCCGACAGGAAATCTACGAGCAGTACTTC.

CDR3 nucleotides: TGTGCCTGGAGTGTGGGCCTGCAAGAGACCCAGTACTTC. Protein sequence: CAWSVGLQETQYF. The chain uses TRBV30 and TRBJ2-5; no reliable D call. V was shortened by 0 bases and J by 2 bases, with 7 bases between the two germline ends. Germline CDR1 reads GTSNPN; CDR2 reads SVGIG (reference sequence). This CDR3 has 13 residues.

This clone was seen a handful of times. The rearrangement uses TRBV10-3 and TRBJ2-1; D might be TRBD2 (6 bases). V was clipped by 4 bases and J by 3 bases, with 13 bases between them. The CDR3 has 15 amino acids. Germline lookup yields CDR1 ENHRY and CDR2 SYGVKD. The CDR3 nucleotides are TGTGCCATCAGTGTTAGGACTACCGTCTACAATGAGCAGTTCTTC. It yields the protein CAISVRTTVYNEQFF.

The chain recombines TRBV5-1 with TRBJ2-2; 9 nucleotides line up with TRBD1. V was clipped by 2 bases and J by 5 bases; unmatched bases: 7. Looked up from germline, CDR1 is SGHRS and CDR2 is YFSETQ. The CDR3 loop spans 16 amino acids. This CDR3 reads CASSLQGAPSTGELFF. CDR3 DNA: TGCGCCAGCAGCTTACAGGGGGCGCCGAGTACCGGGGAGCTGTTTTTT.

The chain employs TRBV4-3 and TRBJ1-3, with 9 bases matching TRBD1. V trimming: 2 bases; J trimming: 4 bases; junction bases outside the gene matches: 9. This CDR3 is built from 17 residues. Germline loops: CDR1 LGHNA, CDR2 YSLEER. This chain's CDR3 is CASSQTLTGGKGNTIYF. The CDR3 bases are TGCGCCAGCAGCCAAACCCTGACAGGGGGGAAAGGAAACACCATATATTTT.

V gene TRBV4-3 combines with J gene TRBJ2-3, with 7 nucleotides matching TRBD2. The CDR3 length is 15 residues. Unmatched junction bases numbered 3, after V lost 1 base and J lost 2 bases. The germline gives CDR1 LGHNA, CDR2 YSLEER. CDR3 amino acids: CASSQGLADTDTQYF. CDR3 nucleotides: TGCGCCAGCAGCCAAGGGCTAGCGGACACAGATACGCAGTATTTT.

In this sample, this clone turned up a few times. The rearrangement links TRBV6-1 to TRBJ1-2; D is perhaps TRBD1 (6 bases). There are 16 residues in the CDR3. CDR1 is MNHNS and CDR2 is SASEGT in the germline V gene. Trimming left V 2 bases short and J 3 bases short, with 16 bases between. Written as DNA, the CDR3 is TGTGCCAGCAGTGAAATTGACGGACAGATTTACTATGGCTACACCTTC. Translation gives CASSEIDGQIYYGYTF.

The J gene is TRBJ1-5, the V gene TRBV9, with D possibly matching TRBD1 (5 bases). CDR1 SGDLS and CDR2 YYNGEE come from the germline V gene. The CDR3 consists of 15 residues. V lost 3 bases to trimming and J lost 1 base, with 11 bases between them. The CDR3 loop is CASSAGGASNQPQHF. In DNA, the CDR3 is TGTGCCAGCAGCGCGGGGGGAGCGAGCAATCAGCCCCAGCATTTT.

V is TRBV5-5 and J is TRBJ1-5; 11 positions agree with TRBD1. The CDR3 spans 18 residues. Trimming removed 4 bases from V and 2 bases from J; junction bases left unmatched: 11. Germline V gene sequence: CDR1 SGHKS, CDR2 YYEKEE (reference sequence). The CDR3 DNA sequence: TGTGCCAGCAGCGGTGGACAGGGGGCCGGTCGCGGCAATCAGCCCCAGCATTTT. Amino acids: CASSGGQGAGRGNQPQHF.

The J gene is TRBJ1-3, the V gene TRBV9; TRBD1 is a possible D gene (5 bases). The CDR3 length is 15 residues. V dropped 4 bases and J dropped 1 base, with 12 bases sitting between them. Germline V gene sequence: CDR1 SGDLS, CDR2 YYNGEE. The CDR3 region has the DNA TGTGCCAGCAGCCCCCTCGGGGGGTCTGGAAACACCATATATTTT. Protein: CASSPLGGSGNTIYF.

This sequence joins TRBV9 and TRBJ2-7, with TRBD1 matching 10 bases. CDR1 SGDLS and CDR2 YYNGEE come from the germline V gene. The CDR3 runs to 15 residues. Trimming cost V 4 bases and J 2 bases; bases outside gene matches: 6. DNA of the CDR3: TGTGCCAGCAGCCTACGGACAGGGGGACCCTACGAGCAGTACTTC. It encodes CASSLRTGGPYEQYF.